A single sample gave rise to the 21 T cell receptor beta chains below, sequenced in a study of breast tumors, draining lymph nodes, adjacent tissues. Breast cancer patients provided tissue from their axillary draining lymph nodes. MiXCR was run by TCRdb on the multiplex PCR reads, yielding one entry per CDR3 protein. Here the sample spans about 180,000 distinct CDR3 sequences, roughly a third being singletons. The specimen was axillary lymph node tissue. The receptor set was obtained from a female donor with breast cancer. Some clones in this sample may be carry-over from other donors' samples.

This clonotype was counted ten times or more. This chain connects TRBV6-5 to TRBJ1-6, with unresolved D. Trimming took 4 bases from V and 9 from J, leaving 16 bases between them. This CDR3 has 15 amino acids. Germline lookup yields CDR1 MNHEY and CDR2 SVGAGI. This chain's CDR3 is CASSSRTLSVSPLHF. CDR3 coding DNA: TGTGCCAGCAGTTCGAGGACGCTGTCAGTTTCACCCCTCCACTTT.

The CDR3 nucleotides read TGTGCCAGCTCTACCACAGGTGACAACGAGCAGTACTTC. Its translation is CASSTTGDNEQYF. The rearrangement uses TRBV18 and TRBJ2-7, with a possible D match to TRBD1 (5 bases). The CDR3 is 13 amino acids. V shed 6 bases and J shed 5 bases, with 14 bases lying between them. Looked up from germline, CDR1 is KGHSH and CDR2 is LQKENI. Full variable domain (missing parts from reference TRBV18 and TRBJ2-7): NAGVMQNPRHLVRRRGQEARLRCSPMKGHSHVYWYRQLPEEGLKFMVYLQKENIIDESGMPKERFSAEFPKEGPSILRIQQVVRGDSAAYFCASSTTGDNEQYFGPGTRLTVT.

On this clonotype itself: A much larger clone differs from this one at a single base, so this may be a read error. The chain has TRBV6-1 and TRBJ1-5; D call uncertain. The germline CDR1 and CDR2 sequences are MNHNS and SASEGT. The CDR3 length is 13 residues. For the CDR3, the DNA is TGTGCCCGCAGTGAAACATGGGATCAGCCCCAGCATTTT. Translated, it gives CARSETWDQPQHF.

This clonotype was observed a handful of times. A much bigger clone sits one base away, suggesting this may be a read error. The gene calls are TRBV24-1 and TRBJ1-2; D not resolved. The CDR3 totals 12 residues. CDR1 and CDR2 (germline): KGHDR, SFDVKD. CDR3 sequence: CAISTGNYGYTF. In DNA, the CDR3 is TGTGCCATCAGTACCGGAAACTATGGCTACACCTTC.

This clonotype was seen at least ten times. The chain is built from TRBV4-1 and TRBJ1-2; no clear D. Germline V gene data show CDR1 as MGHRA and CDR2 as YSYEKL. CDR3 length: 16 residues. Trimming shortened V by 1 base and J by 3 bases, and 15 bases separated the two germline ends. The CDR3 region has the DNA TGCGCCAGCAGCCAAGGAGTCACAGATACATACTATGGCTACACCTTC. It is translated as CASSQGVTDTYYGYTF.

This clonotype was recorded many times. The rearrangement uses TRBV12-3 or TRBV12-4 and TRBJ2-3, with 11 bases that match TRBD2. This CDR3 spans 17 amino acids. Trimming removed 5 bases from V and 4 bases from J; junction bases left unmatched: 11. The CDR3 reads CASSPTTSGGTPDTQYF. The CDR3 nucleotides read TGTGCCAGCAGTCCTACTACTAGCGGGGGTACCCCAGATACGCAGTATTTT.

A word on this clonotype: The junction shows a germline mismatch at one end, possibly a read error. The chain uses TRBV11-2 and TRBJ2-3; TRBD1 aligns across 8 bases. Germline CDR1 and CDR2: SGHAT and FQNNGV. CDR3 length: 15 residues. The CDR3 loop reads CSSSFPGGLEDTQYF. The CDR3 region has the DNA TGTTCCAGCAGTTTCCCAGGGGGCCTAGAGGATACGCAGTATTTT.

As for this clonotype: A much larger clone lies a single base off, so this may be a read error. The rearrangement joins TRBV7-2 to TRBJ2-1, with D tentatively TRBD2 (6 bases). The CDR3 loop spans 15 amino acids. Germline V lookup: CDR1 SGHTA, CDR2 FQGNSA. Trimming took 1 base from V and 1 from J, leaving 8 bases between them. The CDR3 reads CASSLDAGSYNEQFF. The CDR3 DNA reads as TGTGCCAGCAGCTTAGATGCGGGATCCTACAATGAGCAGTTCTTC.

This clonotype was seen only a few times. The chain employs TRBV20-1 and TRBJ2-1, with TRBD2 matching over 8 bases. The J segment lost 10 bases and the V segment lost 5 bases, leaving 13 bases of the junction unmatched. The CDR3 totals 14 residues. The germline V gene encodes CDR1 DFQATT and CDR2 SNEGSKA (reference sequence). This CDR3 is CSAPSGGPDLEQFF. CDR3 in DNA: TGCAGTGCTCCCAGCGGGGGACCCGACCTAGAGCAGTTCTTC.

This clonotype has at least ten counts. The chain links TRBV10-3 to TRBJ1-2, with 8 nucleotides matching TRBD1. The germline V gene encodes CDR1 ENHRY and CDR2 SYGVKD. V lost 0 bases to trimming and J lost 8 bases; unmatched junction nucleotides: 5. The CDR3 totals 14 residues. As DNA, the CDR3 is TGTGCCATCAGTGAGTCGCAGGGGGCTATAGGCTACACCTTC. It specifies CAISESQGAIGYTF.

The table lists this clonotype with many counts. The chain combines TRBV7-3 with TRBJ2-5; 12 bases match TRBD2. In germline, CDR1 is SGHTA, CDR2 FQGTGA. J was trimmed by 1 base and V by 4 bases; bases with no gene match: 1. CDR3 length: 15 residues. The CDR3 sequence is CASSWTSGIQETQYF. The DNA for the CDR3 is TGTGCCAGCAGCTGGACTAGCGGGATCCAAGAGACCCAGTACTTC.

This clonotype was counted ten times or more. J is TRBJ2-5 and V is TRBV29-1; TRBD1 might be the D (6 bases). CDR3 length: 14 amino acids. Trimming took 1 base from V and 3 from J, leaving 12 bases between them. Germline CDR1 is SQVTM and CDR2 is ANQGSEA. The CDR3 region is CSVEGLPGEETQYF. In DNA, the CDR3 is TGCAGCGTTGAAGGGCTACCAGGGGAAGAGACCCAGTACTTC.

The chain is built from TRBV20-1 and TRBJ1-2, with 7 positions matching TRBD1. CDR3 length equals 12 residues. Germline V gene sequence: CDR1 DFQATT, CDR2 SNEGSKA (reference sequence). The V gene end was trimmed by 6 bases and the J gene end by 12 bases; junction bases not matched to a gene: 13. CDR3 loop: CSAPGGSSGNTF. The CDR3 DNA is TGCAGTGCGCCAGGGGGATCCTCTGGAAACACCTTC.

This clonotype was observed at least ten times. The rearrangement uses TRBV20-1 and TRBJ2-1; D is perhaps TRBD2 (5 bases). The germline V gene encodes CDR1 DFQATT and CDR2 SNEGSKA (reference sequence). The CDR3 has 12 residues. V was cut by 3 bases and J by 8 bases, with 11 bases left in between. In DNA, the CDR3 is TGCAGTGCTAGTGGACTCCCCCATGAGCAGTTCTTC. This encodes CSASGLPHEQFF.

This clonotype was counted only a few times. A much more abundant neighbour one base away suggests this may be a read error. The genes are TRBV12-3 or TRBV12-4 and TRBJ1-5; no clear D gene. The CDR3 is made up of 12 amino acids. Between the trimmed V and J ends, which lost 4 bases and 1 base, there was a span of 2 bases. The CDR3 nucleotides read TGTGCCAGCAGTTGCAGCAATCAGCCCCAGCATTTT. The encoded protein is CASSCSNQPQHF.

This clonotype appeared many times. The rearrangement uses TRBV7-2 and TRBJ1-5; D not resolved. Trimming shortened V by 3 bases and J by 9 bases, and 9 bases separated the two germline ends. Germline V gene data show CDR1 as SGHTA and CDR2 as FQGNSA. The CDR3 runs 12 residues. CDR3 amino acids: CASSFTTGPQHF. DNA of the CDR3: TGTGCCAGCAGCTTCACCACTGGGCCCCAGCATTTT.

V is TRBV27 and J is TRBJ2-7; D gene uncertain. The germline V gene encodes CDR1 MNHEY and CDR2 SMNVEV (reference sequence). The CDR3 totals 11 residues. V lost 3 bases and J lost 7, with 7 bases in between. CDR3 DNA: TGTGCCAGCAGTTTCGAGGAGGAGCAGTACTTC. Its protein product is CASSFEEEQYF.

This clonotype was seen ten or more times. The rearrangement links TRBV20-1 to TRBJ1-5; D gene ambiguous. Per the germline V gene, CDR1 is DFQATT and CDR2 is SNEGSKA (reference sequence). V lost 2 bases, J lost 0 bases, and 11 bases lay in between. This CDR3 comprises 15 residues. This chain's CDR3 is CSARRVGNSNQPQHF. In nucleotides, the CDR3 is TGCAGTGCTAGAAGGGTAGGGAATAGCAATCAGCCCCAGCATTTT.

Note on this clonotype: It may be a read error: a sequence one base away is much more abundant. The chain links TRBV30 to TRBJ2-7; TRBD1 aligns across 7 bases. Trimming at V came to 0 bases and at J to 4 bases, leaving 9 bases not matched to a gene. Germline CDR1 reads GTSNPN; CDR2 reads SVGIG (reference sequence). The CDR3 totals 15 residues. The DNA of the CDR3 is TGTGCCTGGAGTGTTACTGACAGGGAGCGATACGAGCAGTACTTC. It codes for CAWSVTDRERYEQYF.

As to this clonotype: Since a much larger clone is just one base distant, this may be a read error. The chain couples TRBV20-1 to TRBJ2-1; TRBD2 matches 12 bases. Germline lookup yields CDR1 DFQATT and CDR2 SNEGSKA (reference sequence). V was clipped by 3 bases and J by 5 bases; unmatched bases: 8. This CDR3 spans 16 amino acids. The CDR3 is CSARVTSGSSHNEQFF. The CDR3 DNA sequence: TGCAGTGCTAGGGTGACTAGCGGGAGTTCCCACAATGAGCAGTTCTTC.

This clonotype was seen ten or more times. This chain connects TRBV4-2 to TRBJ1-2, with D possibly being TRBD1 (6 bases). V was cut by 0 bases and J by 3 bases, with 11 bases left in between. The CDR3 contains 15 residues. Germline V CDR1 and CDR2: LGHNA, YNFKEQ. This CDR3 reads CASSQERGHDYGYTF. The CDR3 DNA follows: TGTGCCAGCAGCCAAGAACGGGGGCATGACTATGGCTACACCTTC.